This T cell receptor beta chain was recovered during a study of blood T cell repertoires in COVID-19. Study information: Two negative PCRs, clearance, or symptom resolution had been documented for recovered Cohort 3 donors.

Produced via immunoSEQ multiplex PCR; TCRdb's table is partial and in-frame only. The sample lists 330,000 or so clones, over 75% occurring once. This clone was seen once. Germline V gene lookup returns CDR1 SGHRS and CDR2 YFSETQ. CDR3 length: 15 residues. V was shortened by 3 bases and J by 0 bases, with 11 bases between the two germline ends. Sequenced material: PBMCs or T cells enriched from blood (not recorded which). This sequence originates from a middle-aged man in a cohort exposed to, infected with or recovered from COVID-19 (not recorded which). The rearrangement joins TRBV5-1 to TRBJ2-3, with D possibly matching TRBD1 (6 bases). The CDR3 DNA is TGCGCCAGCAGCTCCGGACAGTCTAGCACAGATACGCAGTATTTT. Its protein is CASSSGQSSTDTQYF.